This entry features one T cell receptor beta chain sequence. The table came from immunoSEQ multiplex PCR; TCRdb's copy has only in-frame clones and leaves some out. The sample contains 15,000 to 20,000 clones, around four fifths of which appear only once. The data are from a study of control samples from healthy donors and cancer patients. CDR1 is MNHNS and CDR2 is SASEGT in the germline V gene. This CDR3 is 15 amino acids long. Between the trimmed V and J ends, which lost 1 base and 0 bases, there was a span of 10 bases. Sequencing used PBMCs. V usage is TRBV6-1 and J usage is TRBJ2-7; no firm D call. The receptor comes from a woman between 65 and 79 years old with lung cancer. CDR3 sequence (DNA): TGTGCCAGCAGTGAAGAGGTCAGTTACTCCTACGAGCAGTACTTC. This codes for CASSEEVSYSYEQYF.